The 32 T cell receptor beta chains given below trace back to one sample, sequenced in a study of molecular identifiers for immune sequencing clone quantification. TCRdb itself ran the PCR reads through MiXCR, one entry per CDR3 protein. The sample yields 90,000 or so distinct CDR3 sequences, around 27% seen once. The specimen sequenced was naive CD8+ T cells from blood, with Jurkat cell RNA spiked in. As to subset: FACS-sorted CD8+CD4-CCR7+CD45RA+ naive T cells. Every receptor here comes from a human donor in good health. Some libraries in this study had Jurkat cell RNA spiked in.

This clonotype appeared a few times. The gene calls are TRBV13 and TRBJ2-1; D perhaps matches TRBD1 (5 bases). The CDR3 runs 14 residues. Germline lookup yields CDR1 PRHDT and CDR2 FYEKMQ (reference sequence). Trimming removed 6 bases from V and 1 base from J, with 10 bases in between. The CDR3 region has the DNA TGTGCCAGCAGACAGGCATCTTCCTACAATGAGCAGTTCTTC. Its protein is CASRQASSYNEQFF. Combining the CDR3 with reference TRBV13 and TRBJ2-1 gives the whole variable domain AAGVIQSPRHLIKEKRETATLKCYPIPRHDTVYWYQQGPGQDPQFLISFYEKMQSDKGSIPDRFSAQQFSDYHSELNMSSLELGDSALYFCASRQASSYNEQFFGPGTRLTVL.

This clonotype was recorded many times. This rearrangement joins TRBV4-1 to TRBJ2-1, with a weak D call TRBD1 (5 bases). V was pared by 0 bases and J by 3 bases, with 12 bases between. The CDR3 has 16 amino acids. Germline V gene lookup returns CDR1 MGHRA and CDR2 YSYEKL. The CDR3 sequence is CASSQEQGFSYNEQFF. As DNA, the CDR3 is TGCGCCAGCAGCCAAGAGCAGGGCTTTAGCTACAATGAGCAGTTCTTC.

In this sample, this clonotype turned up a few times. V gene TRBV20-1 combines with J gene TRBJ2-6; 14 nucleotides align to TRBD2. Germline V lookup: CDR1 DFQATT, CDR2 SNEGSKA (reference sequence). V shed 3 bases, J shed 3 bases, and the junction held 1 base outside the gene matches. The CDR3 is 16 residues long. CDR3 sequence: CSARGLAGVGANVLTF. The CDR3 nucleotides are TGCAGTGCTAGGGGACTAGCGGGAGTTGGGGCCAACGTCCTGACTTTC.

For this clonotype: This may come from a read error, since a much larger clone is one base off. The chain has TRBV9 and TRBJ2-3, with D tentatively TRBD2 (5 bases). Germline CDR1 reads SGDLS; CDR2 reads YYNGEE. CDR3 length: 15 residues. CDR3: CASSVVESSTDTRYF. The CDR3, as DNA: TGTGCCAGCAGCGTAGTCGAATCTAGCACAGATACGCGGTATTTT.

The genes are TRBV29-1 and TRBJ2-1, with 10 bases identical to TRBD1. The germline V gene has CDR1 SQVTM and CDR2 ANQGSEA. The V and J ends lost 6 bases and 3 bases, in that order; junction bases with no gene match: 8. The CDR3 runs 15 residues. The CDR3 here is CSVTRGQGVYNEQFF. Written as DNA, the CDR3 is TGCAGCGTCACTCGCGGACAGGGGGTCTACAATGAGCAGTTCTTC.

In nucleotides, the CDR3 is TGTGCCAGCAGCTTGGAAAGGGTCCCGATGGACACCGGGGAGCTGTTTTTT. Its translation: CASSLERVPMDTGELFF. The chain uses TRBV5-6 and TRBJ2-2; unclear D gene. Looked up from germline, CDR1 is SGHDT and CDR2 is YYEEEE. V lost 0 bases and J 3 bases, leaving 15 bases between the germline ends. The CDR3 covers 17 residues.

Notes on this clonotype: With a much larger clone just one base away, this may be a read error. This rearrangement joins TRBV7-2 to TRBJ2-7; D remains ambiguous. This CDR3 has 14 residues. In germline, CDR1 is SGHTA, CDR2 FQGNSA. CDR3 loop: CSSSLSGGSYEQYF. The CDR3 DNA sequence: TGTTCCAGCAGCTTATCTGGCGGCTCCTACGAGCAGTACTTC.

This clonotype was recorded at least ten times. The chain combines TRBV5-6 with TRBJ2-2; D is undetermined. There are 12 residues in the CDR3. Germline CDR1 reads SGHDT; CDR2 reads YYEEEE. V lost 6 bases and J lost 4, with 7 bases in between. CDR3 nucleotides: TGTGCCAGCATGGAGCTCACCGGGGAGCTGTTTTTT. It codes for CASMELTGELFF.

This CDR3 is CASSSLDRGGEKLFF. CDR3 DNA: TGTGCCAGCAGTTCACTGGACAGGGGTGGTGAAAAACTGTTTTTT. The rearrangement links TRBV27 to TRBJ1-4; 9 bases line up with TRBD1. V was clipped by 4 bases and J by 7 bases; unmatched bases: 7. The CDR3 has 15 amino acids. CDR1 and CDR2 (germline): MNHEY, SMNVEV (reference sequence).

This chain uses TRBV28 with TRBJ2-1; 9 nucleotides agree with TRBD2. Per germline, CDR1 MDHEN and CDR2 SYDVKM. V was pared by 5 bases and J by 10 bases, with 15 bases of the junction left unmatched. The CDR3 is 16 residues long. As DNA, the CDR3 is TGTGCCAGCAGTCCATGGTCGGGACTAGCATTCGGCGAGCAGTTCTTC. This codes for CASSPWSGLAFGEQFF.

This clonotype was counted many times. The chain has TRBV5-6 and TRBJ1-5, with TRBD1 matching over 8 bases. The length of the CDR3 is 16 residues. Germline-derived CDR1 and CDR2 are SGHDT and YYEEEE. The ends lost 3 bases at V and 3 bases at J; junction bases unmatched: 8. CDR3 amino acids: CASSSTDRGYNQPQHF. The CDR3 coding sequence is TGTGCCAGCAGCTCCACAGACAGGGGTTACAATCAGCCCCAGCATTTT.

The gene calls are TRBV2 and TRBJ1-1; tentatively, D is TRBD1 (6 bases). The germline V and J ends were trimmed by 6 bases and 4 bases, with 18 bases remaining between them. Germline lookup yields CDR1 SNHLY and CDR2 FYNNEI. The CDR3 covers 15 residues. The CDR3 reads CASSYPGLGGTEAFF. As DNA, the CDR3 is TGTGCCAGCAGCTACCCCGGGCTAGGGGGCACTGAAGCTTTCTTT.

The CDR3 nucleotides read TGTGCCAACACAGACCCGCAAGAGACCCAGTACTTC. Its protein product is CANTDPQETQYF. The chain carries TRBV7-9 and TRBJ2-5; D not resolved. This CDR3 has 12 residues. V was trimmed by 10 bases and J by 2 bases, leaving 11 bases between them. Germline lookup yields CDR1 SEHNR and CDR2 FQNEAQ (reference sequence).

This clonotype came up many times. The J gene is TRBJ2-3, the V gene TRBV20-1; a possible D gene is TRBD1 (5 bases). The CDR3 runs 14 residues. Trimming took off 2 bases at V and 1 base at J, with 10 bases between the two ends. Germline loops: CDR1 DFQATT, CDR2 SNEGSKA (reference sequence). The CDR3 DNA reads TGCAGTGCTAGACTGGGGCCTGGCACAGATACGCAGTATTTT. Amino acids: CSARLGPGTDTQYF.

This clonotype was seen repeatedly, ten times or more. CDR3 DNA: TGCAGTGCCACGGGACTAGCGGGGGAAAACTACGAGCAGTACTTC. This codes for CSATGLAGENYEQYF. The chain employs TRBV20-1 and TRBJ2-7; TRBD2 matches 14 bases. The CDR3 has 15 amino acids. Losses at the gene ends were 6 bases for V and 3 bases for J; bases not matched to a gene: 7. Germline V gene data show CDR1 as DFQATT and CDR2 as SNEGSKA (reference sequence).

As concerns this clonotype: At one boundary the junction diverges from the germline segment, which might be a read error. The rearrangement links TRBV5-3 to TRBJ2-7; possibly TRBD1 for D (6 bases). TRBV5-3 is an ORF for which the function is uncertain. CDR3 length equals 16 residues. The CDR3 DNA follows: TGTACCAGCAGCCGCGACCCCACAGGGATCCCCTTCGAGCAGTACTTC. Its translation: CTSSRDPTGIPFEQYF.

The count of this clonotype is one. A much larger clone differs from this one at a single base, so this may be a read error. The CDR3 spells CASSQVTVSPDTQYF. CDR3 sequence (DNA): TGCGCCAGCAGCCAAGTTACGGTGAGCCCAGATACGCAGTATTTT. The chain uses TRBV4-3 and TRBJ2-3, with D unclear. V gave up 1 base and J gave up 4 bases, with 12 bases separating them. CDR1 is LGHNA and CDR2 is YSLEER in the germline V gene. The CDR3 length is 15 residues.

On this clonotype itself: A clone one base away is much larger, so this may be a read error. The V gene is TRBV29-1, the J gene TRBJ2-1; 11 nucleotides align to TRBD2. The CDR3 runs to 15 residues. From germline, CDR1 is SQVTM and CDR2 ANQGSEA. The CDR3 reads CSVSGLAGLLNEQVF. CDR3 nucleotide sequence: TGCAGCGTTAGTGGACTAGCGGGTCTTCTCAATGAGCAGGTCTTC.

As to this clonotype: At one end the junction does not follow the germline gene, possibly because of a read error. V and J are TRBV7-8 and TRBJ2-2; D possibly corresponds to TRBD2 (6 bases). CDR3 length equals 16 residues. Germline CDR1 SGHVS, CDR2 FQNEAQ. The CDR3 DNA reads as TGTGTCAGCAGCCCGGGAGTTGGTCTGTACACCGGGGAGCTGTTTTTT. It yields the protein CVSSPGVGLYTGELFF.

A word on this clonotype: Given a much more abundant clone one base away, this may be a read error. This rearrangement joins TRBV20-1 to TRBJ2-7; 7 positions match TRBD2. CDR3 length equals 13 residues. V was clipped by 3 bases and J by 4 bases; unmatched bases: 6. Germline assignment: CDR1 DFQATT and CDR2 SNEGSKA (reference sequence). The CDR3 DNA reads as TGCAGTGCTAGGTGGGCGGGAGAGTACGAGCAGTACTTC. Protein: CSARWAGEYEQYF.

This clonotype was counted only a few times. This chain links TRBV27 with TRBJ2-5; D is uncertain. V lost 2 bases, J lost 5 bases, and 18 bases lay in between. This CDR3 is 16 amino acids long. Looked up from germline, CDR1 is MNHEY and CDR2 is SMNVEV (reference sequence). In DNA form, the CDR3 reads TGTGCCAGCAGTTTAGGAGTTGCAAGTCGGGTGGAGACCCAGTACTTC. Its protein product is CASSLGVASRVETQYF.

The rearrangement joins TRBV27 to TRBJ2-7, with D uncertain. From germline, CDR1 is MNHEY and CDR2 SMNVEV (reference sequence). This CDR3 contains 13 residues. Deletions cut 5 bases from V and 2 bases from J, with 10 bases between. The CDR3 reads CASSLRATYEQYF. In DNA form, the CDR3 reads TGTGCCAGCAGTCTAAGGGCGACCTACGAGCAGTACTTC.

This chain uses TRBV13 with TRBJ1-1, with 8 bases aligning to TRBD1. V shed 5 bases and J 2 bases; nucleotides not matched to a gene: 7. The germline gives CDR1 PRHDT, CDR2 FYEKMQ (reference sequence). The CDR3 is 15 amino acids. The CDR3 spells CASSPEGTGNTEAFF. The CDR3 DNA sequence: TGTGCCAGCAGCCCCGAGGGGACAGGAAACACTGAAGCTTTCTTT.

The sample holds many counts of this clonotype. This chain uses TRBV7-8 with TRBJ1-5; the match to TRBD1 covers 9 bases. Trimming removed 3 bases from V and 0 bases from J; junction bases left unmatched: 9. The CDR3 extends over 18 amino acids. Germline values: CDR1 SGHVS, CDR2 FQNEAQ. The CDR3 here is CASSLAGTGSYSNQPQHF. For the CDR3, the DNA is TGTGCCAGCAGCTTGGCCGGGACAGGGTCTTATAGCAATCAGCCCCAGCATTTT.

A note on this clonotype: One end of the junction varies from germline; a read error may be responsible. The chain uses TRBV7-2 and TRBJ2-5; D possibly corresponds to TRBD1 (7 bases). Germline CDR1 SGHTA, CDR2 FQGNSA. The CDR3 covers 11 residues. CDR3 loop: CASGLVSGGHF. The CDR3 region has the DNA TGCGCCAGCGGCTTAGTTTCAGGGGGGCACTTC.

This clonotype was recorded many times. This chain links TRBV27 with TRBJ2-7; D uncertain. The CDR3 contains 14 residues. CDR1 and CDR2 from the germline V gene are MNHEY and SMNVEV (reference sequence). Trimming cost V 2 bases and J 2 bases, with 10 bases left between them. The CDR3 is CASSLASGAYEQYF. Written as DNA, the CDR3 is TGTGCCAGCAGTTTAGCTTCAGGTGCCTACGAGCAGTACTTC.

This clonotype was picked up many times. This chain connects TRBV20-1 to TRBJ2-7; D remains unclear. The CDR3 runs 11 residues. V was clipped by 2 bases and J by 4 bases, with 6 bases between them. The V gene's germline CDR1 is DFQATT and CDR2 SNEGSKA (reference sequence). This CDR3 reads CSARLVYEQYF. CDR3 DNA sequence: TGCAGTGCTAGACTCGTTTACGAGCAGTACTTC.

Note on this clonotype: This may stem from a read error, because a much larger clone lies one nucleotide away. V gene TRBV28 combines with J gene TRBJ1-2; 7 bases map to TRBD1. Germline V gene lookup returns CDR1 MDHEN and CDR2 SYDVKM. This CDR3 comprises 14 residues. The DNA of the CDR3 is TGTGCCAGCGGTTTAGACAGGGAGGTTGGCGGCTACACCTTC. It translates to CASGLDREVGGYTF.

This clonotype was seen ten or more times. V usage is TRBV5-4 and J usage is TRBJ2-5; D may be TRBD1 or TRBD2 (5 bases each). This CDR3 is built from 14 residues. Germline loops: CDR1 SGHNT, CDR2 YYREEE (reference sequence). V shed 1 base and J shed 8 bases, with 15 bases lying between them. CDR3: CASSLSGAPPTQYF. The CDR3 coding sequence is TGTGCCAGCAGCTTGTCCGGGGCCCCCCCCACCCAGTACTTC.

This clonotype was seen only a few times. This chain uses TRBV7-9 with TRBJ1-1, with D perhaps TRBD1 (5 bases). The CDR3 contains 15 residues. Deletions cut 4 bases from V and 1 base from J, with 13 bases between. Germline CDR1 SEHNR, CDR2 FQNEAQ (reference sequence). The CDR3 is CASSSAGDRNTEAFF. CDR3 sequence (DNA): TGTGCCAGCAGCTCAGCCGGCGACAGGAACACTGAAGCTTTCTTT.

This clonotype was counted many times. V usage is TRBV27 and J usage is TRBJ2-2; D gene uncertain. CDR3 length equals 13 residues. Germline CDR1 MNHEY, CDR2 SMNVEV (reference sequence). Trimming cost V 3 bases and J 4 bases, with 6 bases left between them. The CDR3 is CASSLVGTGELFF. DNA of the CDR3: TGTGCCAGCAGTTTGGTCGGCACCGGGGAGCTGTTTTTT.

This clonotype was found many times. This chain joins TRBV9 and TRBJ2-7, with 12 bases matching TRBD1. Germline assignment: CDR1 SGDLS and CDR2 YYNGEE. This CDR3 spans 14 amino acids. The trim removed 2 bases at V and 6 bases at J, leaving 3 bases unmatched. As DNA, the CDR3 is TGTGCCAGCAGCGTTGGGACAGGGGGCGCCGAGCAGTACTTC. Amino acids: CASSVGTGGAEQYF.